A selection of T cell receptor beta chains follows, all from one sample in a study of shared clonotypes between healthy human individuals. TCRdb keeps only in-frame clones here, not all; method: immunoSEQ multiplex PCR. The table shows millions of clones, with 85% to 95% occurring only once. Sequenced: naive CD4+ T cells from PBMCs. The source of these receptors is a man younger than 35 in good health. Some clones in this sample may be carry-over from other donors' samples. Both conserved end residues are part of each CDR3. Each record gives: clone size, V gene, D gene, J gene, CDR3 DNA, CDR3 protein. The D gene is left open where the match is weak. A row's size may be missing; if present it is once, few, many or a size class.

>.|TRBV9|TRBD2|TRBJ2-1
TGTGCCAGCAGCGTATCTAGCGGGCTGTACTACAATGAGCAGTTCTTC
CASSVSSGLYYNEQFF
>.|TRBV9|TRBD1|TRBJ1-1
TGTGCCAGCAGCGCTGGACAGGGGAGCCTAAACACTGAAGCTTTCTTT
CASSAGQGSLNTEAFF
>.|TRBV18|.|TRBJ1-1
TGTGCCAGCTCATCAGACAGGAACACTGAAGCTTTCTTT
CASSSDRNTEAFF
>.|TRBV28|TRBD2|TRBJ2-7
TGTGCCAGCCAATTTTCTTCCCGGGCTAGCGGGAGCGAGCAGTACTTC
CASQFSSRASGSEQYF
>.|TRBV5-1|TRBD2|TRBJ2-2
TGCGCCAGCAGCCCCCGCGGGAGCACCGGGGAGCTGTTTTTT
CASSPRGSTGELFF
>.|TRBV5-4|.|TRBJ2-3
TGTGCCAGCAGCCCCGTGGGGCCTAGCACAGATACGCAGTATTTT
CASSPVGPSTDTQYF
>.|TRBV28|.|TRBJ1-4
TGTGCCAGCAGTTCACGGATTGAAAAACTGTTTTTT
CASSSRIEKLFF
>few|TRBV2|.|TRBJ1-1
TGTGCCAGCAGTGATAGGACAGCGAACACTGAAGCTTTCTTT
CASSDRTANTEAFF
>.|TRBV29-1|TRBD1|TRBJ2-5
TGCAGCGGATCACAGGGGCCGGGCGGGGAGACCCAGTACTTC
CSGSQGPGGETQYF
>once|TRBV27|.|TRBJ2-1
TGTGCCAGCAGTTTAAGACTCGCCGAAGGGAATGAGCAGTTCTTC
CASSLRLAEGNEQFF
>few|TRBV7-2|TRBD1|TRBJ1-1
TGTGCCAGCAGCCTGGACAGGGGTACTGAAGCTTTCTTT
CASSLDRGTEAFF
>.|TRBV9|.|TRBJ2-1
TGTGCCAGCAGCGCACATCCGGCTAACGACCGGCAGTTCTTC
CASSAHPANDRQFF
>.|TRBV28|.|TRBJ1-5
TGTGCCAGCACCTTAGGGGGGGGCACCCATCAGCCCCAGCATTTT
CASTLGGGTHQPQHF
>.|TRBV7-2|.|TRBJ2-3
TGTGCCAGCATCCCGACCTACAGGGCAATAGATACGCAGTATTTT
CASIPTYRAIDTQYF
>.|TRBV6-5|.|TRBJ1-5
TGTGCCAGCAGTTACTCAAGGGGAGATCAGCCCCAGCATTTT
CASSYSRGDQPQHF
>.|TRBV7-2|.|TRBJ2-7
TGTGCCAGCAGCTCCATTAGCGGCTTAAGGTCCTACGAGCAGTACTTC
CASSSISGLRSYEQYF
>.|TRBV6-5|.|TRBJ2-3
TGTGCCAGCGCAGGGGATCTTGATACGCAGTATTTT
CASAGDLDTQYF
>once|TRBV7-3|.|TRBJ2-2
TGTGCCAGCAGCTTGGGGAACTTTCCCGGGGAGCTGTTTTTT
CASSLGNFPGELFF
>.|TRBV28|.|TRBJ1-2
TGTGCCAGCAGAGAGGCAGCCGATCGAACCAACTATGGCTACACCTTC
CASREAADRTNYGYTF
>.|TRBV19|.|TRBJ2-5
TGTGCCAGTAGTCGAGTTGGCGGGGATCAAGAGACCCAGTACTTC
CASSRVGGDQETQYF
>.|TRBV19|.|TRBJ2-7
TGTGCCAGTAGTACGGGGCGGGCCGCCTACGAGCAGTACTTC
CASSTGRAAYEQYF
>.|TRBV2|.|TRBJ1-1
TGTGCCAGCAGGGAAGCGGGTACTGAAGCTTTCTTT
CASREAGTEAFF
>.|TRBV9|.|TRBJ2-1
TGTGCCAGCAGCGTAGAGGATGAGCAGTTCTTC
CASSVEDEQFF
>.|TRBV18|TRBD1|TRBJ2-3
TGTGCCAGCTCACAGGGACAGGCGACAGATACGCAGTATTTT
CASSQGQATDTQYF
>.|TRBV11-3|.|TRBJ2-3
TGTGCCAGCAGCTTCAGGGGTAGCACAGATACGCAGTATTTT
CASSFRGSTDTQYF
>.|TRBV11-2|.|TRBJ1-1
TGTGCCAGCAGCTTAGTCCGGGGGGTCACTGAAGCTTTCTTT
CASSLVRGVTEAFF
>.|TRBV9|TRBD2|TRBJ2-3
TGTGCCAGCAGCGTAATCGCGGGAGGGCTGTCAGATACGCAGTATTTT
CASSVIAGGLSDTQYF
>once|TRBV2|.|TRBJ1-5
TGTGCCAGCAGTGAGAGGGAGGGATACAATAGCAATCAGCCCCAGCATTTT
CASSEREGYNSNQPQHF
>.|TRBV28|.|TRBJ2-4
TGTGCCAGCAGTTTAGCCCGGGGTGGAGGAAACATTCAGTACTTC
CASSLARGGGNIQYF
>.|TRBV6-5|.|TRBJ1-1
TGTGCCAGCAGTTACTCGCCAGGACCCATGAACACTGAAGCTTTCTTT
CASSYSPGPMNTEAFF
>.|TRBV5-1|TRBD2|TRBJ2-5
TGCGCCAGCAGCTCTCGGGGGGTCGAGTATCAAGAGACCCAGTACTTC
CASSSRGVEYQETQYF
>.|TRBV30|TRBD2|TRBJ2-1
TGTGCCTGGGTTGCCGGGACAGGGATCGGACTAGCGGGATTTGATGAGCAGTTCTTC
CAWVAGTGIGLAGFDEQFF
>.|TRBV5-1|.|TRBJ1-3
TGCGCCAGCAGCTTGGGAGGCAGCGCGGGAAACACCATATATTTT
CASSLGGSAGNTIYF
>.|TRBV4-1|.|TRBJ2-1
TGCGCCAGCAGCCAATTACCCGGGACTGCAACCTACAATGAGCAGTTCTTC
CASSQLPGTATYNEQFF
>.|TRBV4-1|TRBD2|TRBJ2-1
TGCGCCAGCAGCCAAGTCGGGACTAGGGGCAATGAGCAGTTCTTC
CASSQVGTRGNEQFF
>.|TRBV2|.|TRBJ1-4
TGTGCCAGCAATTTGACACCAAGTAATGAAAAACTGTTTTTT
CASNLTPSNEKLFF
>.|TRBV5-1|TRBD1|TRBJ2-7
TGCGCCAGCAGCTTGGCCGGCGGGACAGGGTATGGCGAGCAGTACTTC
CASSLAGGTGYGEQYF
>once|TRBV5-6|.|TRBJ2-5
TGTGCCAGCAGCACATTTCGGGAGACCCAGTACTTC
CASSTFRETQYF
>.|TRBV5-6|.|TRBJ1-4
TGTGCCAGCAGCCCGGCGGGGAGCGAAAAACTGTTTTTT
CASSPAGSEKLFF
>.|TRBV4-1|.|TRBJ2-1
TGCGCCAGCAGCCTTCCTGGGTTCTTC
CASSLPGFF
>.|TRBV6-5|TRBD2|TRBJ2-1
TGTGCCAGCAGTTACTCGAGCGGGGTATACAATGAGCAGTTCTTC
CASSYSSGVYNEQFF
>.|TRBV11-1|.|TRBJ2-3
TGTGCCAGCAGCTTATCTAGACCAGATACGCAGTATTTT
CASSLSRPDTQYF
>.|TRBV19|.|TRBJ2-5
TGTGCCAGTAGTCCTTCGAGGGAGACCCAGTACTTC
CASSPSRETQYF
>.|TRBV6-4|TRBD1|TRBJ2-1
TGTGCCAGCAGCTTGACAGGGAACCCCTACAATGAGCAGTTCTTC
CASSLTGNPYNEQFF
>.|TRBV5-6|.|TRBJ2-7
TGTGCCAGCAGCTGGGGCAGGGGATCCTACGAGCAGTACTTC
CASSWGRGSYEQYF
>.|TRBV28|TRBD2|TRBJ2-7
TGTGCCAGCAGTTTCTTAGGGGGGCTAGCGGGAGCCCCCTACGAGCAGTACTTC
CASSFLGGLAGAPYEQYF
>.|TRBV5-4|TRBD1|TRBJ2-1
TGTGCCAGCAGCTCTCCGGGACAGGGGAGGTCGCAGTTCTTC
CASSSPGQGRSQFF
>.|TRBV29-1|TRBD2|TRBJ2-2
TGCAGCGTTGAAGATAGGGAGGGTAGGGACACCGGGGAGCTGTTTTTT
CSVEDREGRDTGELFF
>.|TRBV28|TRBD2|TRBJ2-1
TGTGCCAGCCCACCCGGCGTGGGCGGGGGAGAGGTCTCCTACAATGAGCAGTTCTTC
CASPPGVGGGEVSYNEQFF
>.|TRBV6-1|TRBD2|TRBJ2-4
TGTGCCAGCAGTAGAGGCGGGGGAAACATTCAGTACTTC
CASSRGGGNIQYF
>.|TRBV28|.|TRBJ2-1
TGTGCCAGCAGCCGCTCTACCTTCAGTAGAACTGAGCAGTTCTTC
CASSRSTFSRTEQFF
>.|TRBV6-1|.|TRBJ2-7
TGTGCCAGCAGTGAAGTTTTACGACAGTTGAGCTCCTACGAGCAGTACTTC
CASSEVLRQLSSYEQYF
>.|TRBV18|TRBD1|TRBJ1-2
TGTGCCAGCTCACCAGCCGGGACAGGGAATAACTATGGCTACACCTTC
CASSPAGTGNNYGYTF
>.|TRBV7-3|TRBD1|TRBJ1-1
TGTGCCAGCAGCGGACAGGGACACTTCGCTGAAGCTTTCTTT
CASSGQGHFAEAFF